The rows below give T cell receptor beta chains drawn from one sample of a study of shared clonotypes between healthy human individuals. Produced via immunoSEQ multiplex PCR; TCRdb's table is partial and in-frame only. The sample comprises over 850,000 clones, more than 75% of which are singletons, and roughly 0.62% rests with the top ten. Sequenced input: memory CD4+ T cells from PBMCs. Every receptor here comes from a man aged 18 to 30 in good health. Some clones in this sample may be carry-over from other donors' samples. Each CDR3 is given with its conserved first and last residue. Fields, in order: J gene, D gene, clone size, V gene, CDR3 protein, CDR3 DNA. D genes are given only for firm matches. Not every row has a clone size; where given, it reads once, few, many or a size class.

j_call: TRBJ2-3
d_call: -
clone_size: -
v_call: TRBV28
cdr3_aa: CASSLQETRTDTQYF
cdr3_nt: TGTGCCAGCAGTCTACAGGAGACCCGCACAGATACGCAGTATTTT

j_call: TRBJ2-2
d_call: TRBD2
clone_size: -
v_call: TRBV11-3
cdr3_aa: CASSLGLAGGHNGELFF
cdr3_nt: TGTGCCAGCAGCCTGGGACTAGCGGGAGGGCACAACGGGGAGCTGTTTTTT

j_call: TRBJ2-2
d_call: -
clone_size: -
v_call: TRBV5-1
cdr3_aa: CASSLEVQGNTGELFF
cdr3_nt: TGCGCCAGCAGCTTGGAGGTACAGGGGAACACCGGGGAGCTGTTTTTT

j_call: TRBJ2-3
d_call: -
clone_size: -
v_call: TRBV27
cdr3_aa: CASSSPGRALTDTQYF
cdr3_nt: TGTGCCAGCAGTTCGCCAGGGCGTGCTCTCACAGATACGCAGTATTTT

j_call: TRBJ2-2
d_call: TRBD2
clone_size: once
v_call: TRBV7-3
cdr3_aa: CASTTSGTNLNTGELFF
cdr3_nt: TGTGCCAGCACCACATCCGGGACTAACTTGAACACCGGGGAGCTGTTTTTT

j_call: TRBJ2-3
d_call: -
clone_size: -
v_call: TRBV6-5
cdr3_aa: CASSYSRRDFPQYF
cdr3_nt: TGTGCCAGCAGTTACTCGCGGCGGGACTTTCCGCAGTATTTT

j_call: TRBJ2-7
d_call: -
clone_size: -
v_call: TRBV6-6
cdr3_aa: CASSYSFGPYEQYF
cdr3_nt: TGTGCCAGCAGTTACTCTTTTGGGCCCTACGAGCAGTACTTC

j_call: TRBJ2-7
d_call: -
clone_size: once
v_call: TRBV25-1
cdr3_aa: CASSVVRGEQYF
cdr3_nt: TGTGCCAGCAGTGTGGTAAGGGGCGAGCAGTACTTC

j_call: TRBJ2-5
d_call: TRBD2
clone_size: -
v_call: TRBV7-2
cdr3_aa: CASSFTSSGRSAETQYF
cdr3_nt: TGTGCCAGCAGCTTTACGTCTAGCGGGAGGTCGGCGGAGACCCAGTACTTC

j_call: TRBJ2-1
d_call: -
clone_size: -
v_call: TRBV5-1
cdr3_aa: CASSLTGGVYNEQFF
cdr3_nt: TGCGCCAGCAGCTTGACGGGCGGTGTATACAATGAGCAGTTCTTC

j_call: TRBJ1-2
d_call: TRBD1
clone_size: -
v_call: TRBV5-1
cdr3_aa: CASSFGTALNYGYTF
cdr3_nt: TGCGCCAGCAGCTTCGGGACAGCCCTAAACTATGGCTACACCTTC

j_call: TRBJ2-5
d_call: TRBD2
clone_size: -
v_call: TRBV2
cdr3_aa: CASIRNSGSPSETQYF
cdr3_nt: TGTGCCAGCATTCGGAATAGCGGGAGCCCTTCAGAGACCCAGTACTTC

j_call: TRBJ2-6
d_call: -
clone_size: -
v_call: TRBV5-1
cdr3_aa: CASRSQGSGANVLTF
cdr3_nt: TGCGCCAGCAGGTCACAGGGCTCTGGGGCCAACGTCCTGACTTTC

j_call: TRBJ2-1
d_call: -
clone_size: -
v_call: TRBV2
cdr3_aa: CASRWPDEQFF
cdr3_nt: TGTGCCAGCCGCTGGCCAGATGAGCAGTTCTTC

j_call: TRBJ2-5
d_call: TRBD2
clone_size: -
v_call: TRBV5-6
cdr3_aa: CASSLDSGSRETQYF
cdr3_nt: TGTGCCAGCAGCTTGGACAGCGGGAGCCGAGAGACCCAGTACTTC

j_call: TRBJ1-1
d_call: -
clone_size: -
v_call: TRBV7-9
cdr3_aa: CASSRWGAGPKPNTEAFF
cdr3_nt: TGTGCCAGCAGCCGATGGGGCGCCGGACCTAAACCGAACACTGAAGCTTTCTTT

j_call: TRBJ2-3
d_call: TRBD2
clone_size: -
v_call: TRBV29-1
cdr3_aa: CSCGSGGPSDTQYF
cdr3_nt: TGCAGCTGCGGGTCGGGAGGCCCCTCAGATACGCAGTATTTT

j_call: TRBJ2-5
d_call: -
clone_size: -
v_call: TRBV15
cdr3_aa: CATSREGAGSQETQYF
cdr3_nt: TGTGCCACCAGCAGAGAAGGGGCTGGTTCACAAGAGACCCAGTACTTC

j_call: TRBJ2-2
d_call: TRBD2
clone_size: -
v_call: TRBV5-1
cdr3_aa: CASSWGLALSFGGELFF
cdr3_nt: TGCGCCAGCAGCTGGGGACTAGCCCTCTCGTTCGGGGGGGAGCTGTTTTTT

j_call: TRBJ2-7
d_call: -
clone_size: -
v_call: TRBV6-5
cdr3_aa: CASRYRGGIEQYF
cdr3_nt: TGTGCCAGCAGGTACAGGGGGGGAATCGAGCAGTACTTC

j_call: TRBJ2-1
d_call: TRBD2
clone_size: -
v_call: TRBV7-3
cdr3_aa: CASSDGRALTNEQFF
cdr3_nt: TGTGCCAGCAGCGACGGGAGGGCCCTTACGAATGAGCAGTTCTTC

j_call: TRBJ1-1
d_call: TRBD1
clone_size: once
v_call: TRBV28
cdr3_aa: CASSLASGGGTEAFF
cdr3_nt: TGTGCCAGCAGTTTAGCATCAGGGGGCGGAACTGAAGCTTTCTTT

j_call: TRBJ1-4
d_call: TRBD1
clone_size: many
v_call: TRBV10-3
cdr3_aa: CAISDDRGGEKLFF
cdr3_nt: TGTGCCATCAGTGATGACAGGGGGGGAGAAAAACTGTTTTTT

j_call: TRBJ2-7
d_call: TRBD1
clone_size: -
v_call: TRBV7-9
cdr3_aa: CASSRRGLEYEQYF
cdr3_nt: TGTGCCAGCAGCCGCAGGGGGCTGGAGTACGAGCAGTACTTC

j_call: TRBJ1-3
d_call: -
clone_size: many
v_call: TRBV4-2
cdr3_aa: CASSLHSGNTIYF
cdr3_nt: TGTGCCAGCAGCCTTCATTCCGGAAACACCATATATTTT

j_call: TRBJ2-7
d_call: -
clone_size: -
v_call: TRBV5-1
cdr3_aa: CASSLEGFTAYEQYF
cdr3_nt: TGCGCCAGCAGCTTGGAGGGATTCACGGCCTACGAGCAGTACTTC

j_call: TRBJ1-1
d_call: -
clone_size: -
v_call: TRBV5-1
cdr3_aa: CASSPLGIENTEAFF
cdr3_nt: TGCGCCAGCAGCCCACTTGGGATCGAAAACACTGAAGCTTTCTTT

j_call: TRBJ2-5
d_call: TRBD1
clone_size: -
v_call: TRBV11-1
cdr3_aa: CASSRQQGETQYF
cdr3_nt: TGTGCCAGCAGCCGCCAACAGGGGGAGACCCAGTACTTC